The sequence of this T cell receptor (beta chain) was determined in a study of cytomegalovirus exposure and HLA in healthy donors. Overall study context: Clustering assigned approximately 79% of the roughly 430 genotyped donors to the Caucasian-associated ancestry cluster. Study-level results: Association of a missense DCLRE1C variant with TCR beta V- and J-gene trimming was reported in a later analysis. Presence/absence analyses assumed roughly uniform sequencing depth across donors, which may not hold. Being productive about 90% or about 30% of the time was typical of most TCR beta V segments in an earlier analysis.

The PCR ran on 60 Vbeta and 13 Jbeta primers. Libraries were prepared by immunoSEQ multiplex PCR; TCRdb keeps only in-frame clonotypes and omits some of them. Of around 140,000 clones detected, about 76% appear once; the ten largest clones hold over 1.3%. CDR1 is LNHDA and CDR2 is SQIVND in the germline V gene (reference sequence). Deletions cut 10 bases from V and 0 bases from J, with 22 bases between. The CDR3 contains 17 residues. This clone showed up just a few times. Its antigen is currently unknown. This TCR was sampled from a woman in her thirties or forties in good health and CMV-seronegative. Sequenced sample: PBMCs. The rearrangement joins TRBV19 to TRBJ1-3, with D possibly matching TRBD1 (6 bases). CDR3 sequence: CATFTGLHTSSGNTIYF. Here the CDR3 DNA reads TGTGCCACCTTTACAGGGCTCCACACCTCCTCTGGAAACACCATATATTTT.